Listed here are 31 T cell receptor beta chains from one sample, sequenced in a study of response to subunit inactivated influenza vaccine. TCRdb reprocessed the RT-PCR reads with MiXCR, giving one entry per CDR3 protein. The profile shows about 830,000 distinct CDR3 sequences, about a fifth of them singletons. Sequencing used PBMCs from blood, obtained less than 6 days after vaccination. Receptor source: a man aged 50 to 59 who received an inactivated influenza vaccine.

The chain employs TRBV7-9 and TRBJ2-2; TRBD2 agrees at 9 bases. The CDR3 length is 16 residues. The germline V gene has CDR1 SEHNR and CDR2 FQNEAQ (reference sequence). V was clipped by 5 bases and J by 5 bases; unmatched bases: 9. The CDR3 DNA follows: TGTGCCAGCAGCCCGACTAGCGGAAGATATACCGGGGAGCTGTTTTTT. It yields the protein CASSPTSGRYTGELFF. Complete variable domain (other parts from reference TRBV7-9 and TRBJ2-2): DTGVSQNPRHKITKRGQNVTFRCDPISEHNRLYWYRQTLGQGPEFLTYFQNEAQLEKSRLLSDRFSAERPKGSFSTLEIQRTEQGDSAMYLCASSPTSGRYTGELFFGEGSRLTVL.

This clonotype has only a few counts. This chain uses TRBV6-5 with TRBJ2-7; the D is unclear. CDR3 size: 12 residues. The V and J ends lost 6 bases and 3 bases respectively, with 9 bases between them. The germline V gene encodes CDR1 MNHEY and CDR2 SVGAGI. In DNA form, the CDR3 reads TGTGCCAGCAGCCGTAACGGCTACGAGCAGTACTTC. This translates into CASSRNGYEQYF.

This clonotype came up a few times. The rearrangement links TRBV6-5 to TRBJ2-3; 10 nucleotides align to TRBD2. V trimming: 2 bases; J trimming: 4 bases; junction bases outside the gene matches: 9. Per germline, CDR1 MNHEY and CDR2 SVGAGI. This CDR3 is built from 17 residues. The DNA for the CDR3 is TGTGCCAGCAGTTACAGAAAGCGGGGGGGCCTCGCAGATACGCAGTATTTT. Translating it yields CASSYRKRGGLADTQYF.

V and J are TRBV9 and TRBJ2-3, with D possibly TRBD2 on 5 matching bases. Trimming removed 4 bases from V and 4 bases from J, with 19 bases in between. Germline lookup yields CDR1 SGDLS and CDR2 YYNGEE. CDR3 length: 16 amino acids. The CDR3 is CASSSRTSVGADTQYF. The CDR3 coding sequence is TGTGCCAGCAGCTCCAGAACTAGTGTGGGCGCAGATACGCAGTATTTT.

The chain has TRBV20-1 and TRBJ1-6; D not certain. This CDR3 contains 15 residues. The V and J ends lost 4 bases and 0 bases respectively, with 10 bases between them. Germline V gene data show CDR1 as DFQATT and CDR2 as SNEGSKA (reference sequence). CDR3 bases: TGCAGTGCTACCTATAAGAGCTCCTATAATTCACCCCTCCACTTT. This encodes CSATYKSSYNSPLHF.

This rearrangement joins TRBV20-1 to TRBJ2-7; 8 nucleotides match TRBD2. CDR1 is DFQATT, CDR2 SNEGSKA, per germline (reference sequence). The ends lost 2 bases at V and 5 bases at J; junction bases unmatched: 14. The CDR3 is made up of 16 amino acids. The CDR3 coding sequence is TGCAGTGCTAGAAAATACCCGGGACTAGTAAAGGACGAGCAGTACTTC. Protein sequence: CSARKYPGLVKDEQYF.

This clonotype was counted between two and nine times. The rearrangement links TRBV6-5 to TRBJ2-4, with 7 bases that match TRBD1. V shed 4 bases and J 0 bases; nucleotides not matched to a gene: 3. In germline, CDR1 is MNHEY, CDR2 SVGAGI. This CDR3 contains 15 residues. The CDR3 bases are TGTGCCAGCAGTTGGACAGGACTAGCCAAAAACATTCAGTACTTC. This codes for CASSWTGLAKNIQYF.

This chain uses TRBV29-1 with TRBJ1-1, with D possibly matching TRBD1 (5 bases). Germline V lookup: CDR1 SQVTM, CDR2 ANQGSEA. This CDR3 comprises 12 residues. Trimming took 1 base from V and 5 from J, leaving 8 bases between them. The CDR3: CSVEVGGTEAFF. The CDR3 nucleotides are TGCAGCGTTGAAGTGGGGGGAACTGAAGCTTTCTTT.

This clonotype has just a few counts. V gene TRBV29-1 combines with J gene TRBJ2-5, with 7 bases lining up with TRBD2. Germline CDR1 SQVTM, CDR2 ANQGSEA. This CDR3 is 16 amino acids long. V lost 4 bases, J lost 11 bases, and 22 bases stayed unmatched. For the CDR3, the DNA is TGCAGCGTTGTCCCTCACGGGGGGTCCCTCCAAGAGAAACAGTACTTC. Translated, it gives CSVVPHGGSLQEKQYF.

The table lists this clonotype with a few counts. The chain carries TRBV29-1 and TRBJ1-4; a weak D match, TRBD1 (6 bases). V was clipped by 5 bases and J by 2 bases, with 9 bases between them. Germline V gene sequence: CDR1 SQVTM, CDR2 ANQGSEA. The CDR3 is 13 residues long. The CDR3 region has the DNA TGCAGCGTTCGTCAGGGGACTAATGAAAAACTGTTTTTT. Translated, it gives CSVRQGTNEKLFF.

The chain couples TRBV12-3 or TRBV12-4 to TRBJ1-1; D gene unclear. Trimming took 7 bases from V and 1 from J, leaving 7 bases between them. The CDR3 consists of 12 residues. CDR3 region: CASTPTNTEAFF. The CDR3 DNA follows: TGTGCCAGCACCCCCACGAACACTGAAGCTTTCTTT.

The table lists this clonotype with a few counts. The chain carries TRBV3-1 and TRBJ2-1; TRBD2 aligns across 13 bases. J lost 2 bases, V lost 4 bases, and 5 bases had no gene match. The length of the CDR3 is 17 residues. Germline V gene lookup returns CDR1 LGHDT and CDR2 YNNKEL (reference sequence). CDR3 loop: CASSPMGLAGPYNEQFF. The CDR3 DNA sequence: TGTGCCAGCAGCCCAATGGGACTAGCGGGGCCCTACAATGAGCAGTTCTTC.

The J gene is TRBJ2-3, the V gene TRBV6-5; the D gene is possibly TRBD2 (5 bases). Germline CDR1 reads MNHEY; CDR2 reads SVGAGI. The CDR3 covers 14 residues. V lost 2 bases, J lost 7 bases, and 13 bases lay in between. The CDR3 DNA reads as TGTGCCAGCAGTTACACGGACGCCGGGAATACGCAGTATTTT. Residues: CASSYTDAGNTQYF.

This clonotype was seen a handful of times. J is TRBJ1-5 and V is TRBV7-2; D is ambiguous. Germline-derived CDR1 and CDR2 are SGHTA and FQGNSA. Trimming took off 3 bases at V and 3 bases at J, with 6 bases between the two ends. This CDR3 has 13 residues. The CDR3 nucleotides are TGTGCCAGCAGCTTTCGGACCAATCAGCCCCAGCATTTT. It specifies CASSFRTNQPQHF. Full variable domain (rest looked up from reference TRBV7-2 and TRBJ1-5): GAGVSQSPSNKVTEKGKDVELRCDPISGHTALYWYRQSLGQGLEFLIYFQGNSAPDKSGLPSDRFSAERTGGSVSTLTIQRTQQEDSAVYLCASSFRTNQPQHFGDGTRLSIL.

V usage is TRBV6-2 or TRBV6-3 and J usage is TRBJ2-3, with a tentative D call TRBD1 (5 bases). Germline V gene sequence: CDR1 MNHEY, CDR2 SVGEGT. Trimming removed 6 bases from V and 4 bases from J, with 8 bases in between. CDR3 size: 12 residues. The CDR3 nucleotides read TGTGCCAGCAGACCAGGGCCAGATACGCAGTATTTT. This encodes CASRPGPDTQYF.

The J gene is TRBJ1-1, the V gene TRBV20-1; D uncertain. The germline CDR1 and CDR2 sequences are DFQATT and SNEGSKA (reference sequence). Trimming pared 2 bases from V and 3 bases from J, leaving 22 bases between. The CDR3 sequence is 17 residues long. Here the CDR3 reads CSARLNTRRRLDTEAFF. The CDR3 DNA is TGCAGTGCTAGACTAAATACCCGCAGGAGACTAGACACTGAAGCTTTCTTT.

This clonotype was recorded a few times. This chain uses TRBV6-5 with TRBJ2-6; TRBD1 agrees at 7 bases. CDR1 and CDR2 (germline): MNHEY, SVGAGI. The CDR3 length is 18 residues. Losses at the gene ends were 0 bases for V and 0 bases for J; bases not matched to a gene: 5. DNA of the CDR3: TGTGCCAGCAGTTACTCCCGACAGGGCCTCTCTGGGGCCAACGTCCTGACTTTC. This gives the protein CASSYSRQGLSGANVLTF.

The chain recombines TRBV5-6 with TRBJ2-5; 11 bases fit TRBD2. The ends lost 0 bases at V and 5 bases at J; junction bases unmatched: 9. This CDR3 spans 17 amino acids. CDR1 SGHDT and CDR2 YYEEEE come from the germline V gene. The CDR3 reads CASSLAYLAGGGETQYF. The CDR3 nucleotides read TGTGCCAGCAGCTTGGCGTACCTAGCGGGGGGAGGGGAGACCCAGTACTTC.

The chain joins TRBV27 to TRBJ2-3; 11 nucleotides align to TRBD2. Germline V CDR1 and CDR2: MNHEY, SMNVEV (reference sequence). V was clipped by 6 bases and J by 5 bases; unmatched bases: 7. The CDR3 loop spans 15 amino acids. This CDR3 reads CASSGLAGNQDTQYF. CDR3 nucleotides: TGTGCCAGCAGCGGACTAGCGGGTAATCAAGATACGCAGTATTTT.

The table lists this clonotype with a few counts. V gene TRBV5-8 combines with J gene TRBJ2-1; 11 nucleotides match TRBD2. V dropped 2 bases and J dropped 5; count of bases not matched to a gene: 3. The CDR3 loop spans 15 amino acids. Germline V gene sequence: CDR1 SGHTS, CDR2 YDEGEE. The DNA for the CDR3 is TGTGCCAGCAGCTTTAGCGGGGGGGCACACAATGAGCAGTTCTTC. Translating it yields CASSFSGGAHNEQFF.

This clonotype has ten or more counts. This CDR3 is CASSLVSAGDNEQFF. The CDR3 bases are TGTGCCAGCAGCTTGGTGTCGGCGGGGGACAATGAGCAGTTCTTC. This chain links TRBV5-6 with TRBJ2-1; 7 bases are shared with TRBD2. Germline V CDR1 and CDR2: SGHDT, YYEEEE. After removal of 0 bases from V and 5 bases from J, the junction contained 5 bases not matched to a gene. CDR3 size: 15 residues.

J is TRBJ2-2 and V is TRBV6-2 or TRBV6-3, with TRBD2 matching 8 bases. Per the germline V gene, CDR1 is MNHEY and CDR2 is SVGEGT. V dropped 8 bases and J dropped 0; count of bases not matched to a gene: 5. The CDR3 spans 15 residues. CDR3 in amino acids: CASEKAGANTGELFF. The CDR3 region has the DNA TGTGCCAGCGAGAAAGCGGGGGCGAACACCGGGGAGCTGTTTTTT.

In this sample, this clonotype turned up a few times. The gene calls are TRBV5-1 and TRBJ1-1; D not resolved. Trimming took off 4 bases at V and 4 bases at J, with 14 bases between the two ends. CDR1 SGHRS and CDR2 YFSETQ come from the germline V gene. The CDR3 consists of 14 residues. This chain's CDR3 is CASSSQTKGTEAFF. Written as DNA, the CDR3 is TGCGCCAGCAGCAGTCAGACCAAGGGCACTGAAGCTTTCTTT. Complete variable domain (other parts from reference TRBV5-1 and TRBJ1-1): KAGVTQTPRYLIKTRGQQVTLSCSPISGHRSVSWYQQTPGQGLQFLFEYFSETQRNKGNFPGRFSGRQFSNSRSEMNVSTLELGDSALYLCASSSQTKGTEAFFGQGTRLTVV.

This clonotype was seen repeatedly, ten times or more. This chain connects TRBV6-2 or TRBV6-3 to TRBJ1-5; D perhaps matches TRBD1 (5 bases). The CDR3 is 14 amino acids. Trimming shortened V by 2 bases and J by 3 bases, and 8 bases separated the two germline ends. The V gene's germline CDR1 is MNHEY and CDR2 SVGEGT. The CDR3 DNA sequence: TGTGCCAGCAGTTACGCAGGGACCAATCAGCCCCAGCATTTT. This encodes CASSYAGTNQPQHF.

This chain connects TRBV28 to TRBJ2-1, with D perhaps matching TRBD1 (5 bases). The CDR3 loop spans 11 amino acids. Germline values: CDR1 MDHEN, CDR2 SYDVKM. V dropped 7 bases and J dropped 12 bases, with 13 bases sitting between them. Here the CDR3 reads CASTSGLGQFF. In nucleotides, the CDR3 is TGTGCCAGCACCTCAGGGCTAGGGCAGTTCTTC.

This clonotype was seen a handful of times. The genes are TRBV7-3 and TRBJ2-1; no definite D call. The V gene's germline CDR1 is SGHTA and CDR2 FQGTGA. V dropped 2 bases and J dropped 15 bases, with 11 bases sitting between them. This CDR3 has 11 amino acids. In nucleotides, the CDR3 is TGTGCCAGCAGCTTACGGGCGCCGGGGTTCTTC. Translated: CASSLRAPGFF.

This clonotype was found a few times. The V and J genes are TRBV6-5 and TRBJ1-5; D call uncertain. CDR3 size: 15 residues. Germline-derived CDR1 and CDR2 are MNHEY and SVGAGI. V gave up 4 bases and J gave up 0 bases, with 10 bases separating them. The CDR3 is CASSSAGLSNQPQHF. In DNA, the CDR3 is TGTGCCAGCAGTTCGGCAGGACTTAGCAATCAGCCCCAGCATTTT.

The J gene is TRBJ2-3, the V gene TRBV6-1; TRBD2 might be the D (6 bases). Germline lookup yields CDR1 MNHNS and CDR2 SASEGT. The ends were cut back, 3 bases at V and 7 bases at J, with 11 bases in the middle. This CDR3 has 13 residues. The CDR3 DNA is TGTGCCAGCAGTGATCAGTGGGACTATACGCAGTATTTT. Amino acid sequence: CASSDQWDYTQYF.

This clonotype was detected only a few times. The chain has TRBV6-1 and TRBJ2-5; TRBD1 matches at 9 bases. The CDR3 spans 14 residues. The germline V gene has CDR1 MNHNS and CDR2 SASEGT. V trimming: 5 bases; J trimming: 4 bases; junction bases outside the gene matches: 5. The CDR3, as DNA: TGTGCCAGCAGTACCGGGACAGGGTCAGAGACCCAGTACTTC. It translates to CASSTGTGSETQYF.

This clonotype has a handful of counts. The V and J genes are TRBV7-3 and TRBJ2-1; TRBD2 matches 8 bases. J lost 2 bases, V lost 4 bases, and 4 bases had no gene match. The CDR3 has 15 amino acids. Per the germline V gene, CDR1 is SGHTA and CDR2 is FQGTGA. CDR3 amino acids: CASSYGREAYNEQFF. The CDR3 DNA follows: TGTGCCAGCAGCTACGGGCGGGAGGCCTACAATGAGCAGTTCTTC.

This clonotype was counted a few times. The rearrangement links TRBV20-1 to TRBJ2-7, with D uncertain. In germline, CDR1 is DFQATT, CDR2 SNEGSKA (reference sequence). This CDR3 comprises 13 residues. V was clipped by 4 bases and J by 3 bases, with 13 bases between them. In nucleotides, the CDR3 is TGCAGTGCTATGGGCCCACGCGGCTACGAGCAGTACTTC. Translation gives CSAMGPRGYEQYF.